This record looks at one T cell receptor beta chain sequence and its context. The CDR3 runs to 13 residues. V lost 8 bases and J 5 bases, leaving 14 bases between the germline ends. Germline CDR1 and CDR2: SEHNR and FQNEAQ (reference sequence). Here immunoSEQ multiplex PCR was the method, and the copy in TCRdb shows in-frame clones only, minus some. The top ten clones hold less than 2% of a sample with 150,000 to 200,000 clones, around 88% of them seen once. The source of the sample is a study of control samples from healthy donors and cancer patients. The V call is TRBV7-9, the J call TRBJ2-3; possible D gene TRBD2, 6 bases. The TCR originated in a young man in good health. Sequenced input: blood. The CDR3 DNA reads TGTGCCAGCTCTGGGGAGGACAAAGATACGCAGTATTTT. Protein product: CASSGEDKDTQYF.